These T cell receptor beta chains were read from a single sample in a study of neoadjuvant anti-PD-1 for oral cavity cancer. Profiled with immunoSEQ multiplex PCR; TCRdb holds only in-frame clones, not every one. The sample lists 20,000 to 30,000 clones, 27% seen once, with roughly 17% in the top ten. Material: tumor tissue, obtained after nivolumab (anti-PD-1) treatment. Receptors were obtained from a person between 40 and 79 years old with oral cavity squamous cell carcinoma. The CDR3 runs from the conserved cysteine through the conserved F or W. A D gene is named only where the DNA matches it firmly. A clone size is listed for some rows: how often the clone was seen (once, few, many), or a class if it is expanded.

d_call	v_call	j_call	clone_size	cdr3_nt	cdr3_aa
NA	TRBV30	TRBJ2-7	NA	TGTGCCGTAAGCCATGGCGAGCAGTACTTC	CAVSHGEQYF
TRBD2	TRBV30	TRBJ2-2	few	TGTGCCTGGAGCCTAGCGGGGGTACACACCGGGGAGCTGTTTTTT	CAWSLAGVHTGELFF
NA	TRBV5-4	TRBJ2-5	NA	TGTGCCAGCAGCTTTGTCCAGGGGGAGACCCAGTACTTC	CASSFVQGETQYF
NA	TRBV5-1	TRBJ1-2	NA	TGCGCCAGCAGAAGGGGGTTCGGCTACACCTTC	CASRRGFGYTF
NA	TRBV6-5	TRBJ1-1	few	TGTGCCAGCAGTTACGGCAGCAACACTGAAGCTTTCTTT	CASSYGSNTEAFF
NA	TRBV29-1	TRBJ1-1	few	TGCAGCGTTGTGCTGAACACTGAAGCTTTCTTT	CSVVLNTEAFF
NA	TRBV5-1	TRBJ2-5	NA	TGCGCCAGCAGCTTGGACAGGGGAGGAGAGACCCAGTACTTC	CASSLDRGGETQYF
NA	TRBV30	TRBJ1-4	NA	TGTGCCTGGAGTGTACGGGTTCCTCGGGGTAATGAAAAACTGTTTTTT	CAWSVRVPRGNEKLFF
NA	TRBV18	TRBJ2-7	medium-sized	TGTGCCAGCAGAGGACAGACGGAGGGCGAGCAGTACTTC	CASRGQTEGEQYF
NA	TRBV9	TRBJ2-1	NA	TGTGCCAGCAGCGTAGGTTATAGGGACAATGAGCAGTTCTTC	CASSVGYRDNEQFF